The 13 T cell receptor beta chains below were found in one sample sequenced in a study of blood T cell repertoires in COVID-19 (dated by TCRdb to 2020 to 2021). The receptor library was made with the immunoSEQ multiplex PCR assay. Imported from immuneACCESS, the table was reduced by TCRdb to in-frame sequences with V and J called. These copies leave out some clones; in studies compared against another copy, an unresolved V gene accounts for under half, and the cause of the remainder is not known. A total of some 150,000 clones appear in this sample, around 82% of them only once. The ten largest make up roughly 1.3% of the sample. Material: peripheral blood. Source of these receptors: a man aged 55 to 70 who had recovered from COVID-19.

The chain employs TRBV30 and TRBJ1-1; TRBD1 agrees at 10 bases. V dropped 7 bases and J dropped 7; count of bases not matched to a gene: 12. The CDR3 extends over 14 amino acids. CDR1 GTSNPN and CDR2 SVGIG come from the germline V gene (reference sequence). CDR3 nucleotide sequence: TGTGCCTCCTCCCGGACAGGGGGAAGCGGTGAAGCTTTCTTT. The encoded protein is CASSRTGGSGEAFF.

This chain connects TRBV7-6 to TRBJ1-2, with D unresolved. The V end was cut by 6 bases, the J end by 4 bases, with 21 bases between. The germline V gene has CDR1 SGHVS and CDR2 FNYEAQ. This CDR3 region has 16 residues. The CDR3 sequence is CASSLGGGVGPYGYTF. The CDR3 region has the DNA TGTGCCAGCAGTTTGGGAGGTGGGGTGGGTCCCTATGGCTACACCTTC.

The V gene is TRBV27, the J gene TRBJ1-5; 9 bases align to TRBD1. The germline V gene encodes CDR1 MNHEY and CDR2 SMNVEV (reference sequence). The length of the CDR3 is 14 residues. With 3 bases clipped from V and 7 bases from J, the junction kept 4 bases outside the gene matches. CDR3 DNA: TGTGCCAGCAGTTTTTCGGGACAGGGACAGCCCCAGCATTTT. Its protein is CASSFSGQGQPQHF.

The V and J genes are TRBV14 and TRBJ1-4, with TRBD1 identical over 7 bases. V was pared by 4 bases and J by 11 bases, with 10 bases of the junction left unmatched. The CDR3 is 14 residues long. Germline assignment: CDR1 SGHDN and CDR2 FVKESK. The CDR3 spells CASSRDRDESKLFF. In nucleotides, the CDR3 is TGTGCCAGCAGCCGAGACAGGGATGAATCGAAACTGTTTTTT. The full variable domain, its missing parts supplied by reference TRBV14 and TRBJ1-4, is EAGVTQFPSHSVIEKGQTVTLRCDPISGHDNLYWYRRVMGKEIKFLLHFVKESKQDESGMPNNRFLAERTGGTYSTLKVQPAELEDSGVYFCASSRDRDESKLFFGSGTQLSVL.

This clone was counted between two and nine times. The gene calls are TRBV18 and TRBJ1-4; no firm D call. Germline V lookup: CDR1 KGHSH, CDR2 LQKENI. Trimming took off 3 bases at V and 6 bases at J, with 8 bases between the two ends. The CDR3 is 13 amino acids. CDR3 coding DNA: TGTGCCAGCTCACCCCCCTCCGATGAAAAACTGTTTTTT. Translated, it gives CASSPPSDEKLFF.

V usage is TRBV19 and J usage is TRBJ2-2; D gene ambiguous. V lost 6 bases, J lost 8 bases, and 16 bases lay in between. This CDR3 spans 14 amino acids. CDR1 is LNHDA and CDR2 is SQIVND in the germline V gene (reference sequence). The CDR3 DNA follows: TGTGCCAGTAGACCCGACTCTGGGTTGGGGGAGCTGTTTTTT. This sequence encodes CASRPDSGLGELFF.

The chain has TRBV5-6 and TRBJ1-1; D is unclear. CDR1 is SGHDT and CDR2 is YYEEEE in the germline V gene. V lost 0 bases and J lost 4, with 10 bases in between. CDR3 length: 14 amino acids. This CDR3 is CASSLGPVSTEAFF. The CDR3 DNA sequence: TGTGCCAGCAGCTTGGGTCCGGTGAGCACTGAAGCTTTCTTT.

This chain joins TRBV2 and TRBJ1-5; TRBD1 matches 7 bases. V dropped 8 bases and J dropped 0; count of bases not matched to a gene: 4. This CDR3 has 14 amino acids. Germline assignment: CDR1 SNHLY and CDR2 FYNNEI. CDR3 in amino acids: CASGTVDSNQPQHF. CDR3 in DNA: TGTGCCAGCGGGACAGTAGATAGCAATCAGCCCCAGCATTTT.

This rearrangement joins TRBV5-8 to TRBJ1-3, with TRBD1 identical over 7 bases. Looked up from germline, CDR1 is SGHTS and CDR2 is YDEGEE. The CDR3 runs to 16 residues. V lost 4 bases to trimming and J lost 0 bases; unmatched junction nucleotides: 7. This CDR3 is CASSMSGTDSGNTIYF. As DNA, the CDR3 is TGTGCCAGCAGCATGTCCGGGACAGACTCTGGAAACACCATATATTTT.

The chain carries TRBV9 and TRBJ2-7, with D possibly being TRBD2 (6 bases). The CDR3 length is 12 residues. CDR1 and CDR2 from the germline V gene are SGDLS and YYNGEE. Between the trimmed V and J ends, which lost 3 bases and 3 bases, there was a span of 7 bases. CDR3 residues: CASSGGDYEQYF. The CDR3 region has the DNA TGTGCCAGCAGCGGGGGGGACTACGAGCAGTACTTC.

The chain employs TRBV10-2 and TRBJ2-1; 14 bases map to TRBD2. Germline CDR1 WSHSY, CDR2 SAAADI. CDR3 length: 15 amino acids. With 6 bases clipped from V and 7 bases from J, the junction kept 5 bases outside the gene matches. Here the CDR3 DNA reads TGCGCCAGCAGGACTAGCGGGGGGGGTGGGAATGAGCAGTTCTTC. Translated, it gives CASRTSGGGGNEQFF.

This rearrangement joins TRBV3-1 (or the pseudogene TRBV3-2) to TRBJ1-3; possible D gene TRBD1, 6 bases. V was pared by 4 bases and J by 4 bases, with 17 bases between. This CDR3 comprises 16 residues. CDR1 LGHDT and CDR2 YNNKEL come from the germline V gene (reference sequence). The CDR3 DNA is TGTGCCAGCAGCCGTAAAGGGGGGGCCGAAGGAAACACCATATATTTT. It specifies CASSRKGGAEGNTIYF.

This chain uses TRBV12-3 or TRBV12-4 with TRBJ1-5; 8 nucleotides align to TRBD1. The CDR3 runs to 13 residues. J was trimmed by 6 bases and V by 6 bases; bases with no gene match: 4. DNA for the CDR3: TGTGCCAGCAGGACAGGGGACGGTCAGCCCCAGCATTTT. This encodes CASRTGDGQPQHF.